The clone carrying this T cell receptor (beta chain) was seen at least ten times. What it recognizes is unknown. The CDR3 consists of 15 residues. V was pared by 6 bases and J by 4 bases, with 17 bases between. This entry is derived from a study of T-cell reconstitution after alpha-beta-depleted transplantation in children. Study-wide findings and caveats: Day-60 TCRbeta diversity that was high in some patients was derived from surviving recipient T cells and thymic progenitors. Expanded graft clones, several hundred of them, were reportedly the source of alpha-beta T cells about two months after transplant. Newly produced T cells mostly provided counts and TCRbeta diversity after one year, as hyperexpanded clones declined.

The library targeted TCRbeta and was prepared with unique molecular identifiers. TCRdb redid the calling of the PCR reads with MiXCR, one entry per CDR3 protein. The data show about 830,000 distinct CDR3 sequences, roughly 15% seen once. Source: PBMCs, mostly from graft donor cells, taken 360 days after TCRalphabeta/CD19-depleted stem cell transplant. The gene calls are TRBV12-3 or TRBV12-4 and TRBJ2-3, with D tentatively TRBD2 (6 bases). The source is a male patient younger than 18 who had a stem cell transplant for acute lymphoblastic leukemia, so the T cells may come from the graft donor. CDR3: CASSMGLRDADTQYF. The CDR3 coding sequence is TGTGCCAGCAGCATGGGACTGCGGGATGCAGATACGCAGTATTTT.